These 23 T cell receptor delta chains were all obtained from the same sample, sequenced in a study of gamma-delta T cells after stem cell transplantation. TCRdb re-called clones from the RT-PCR reads using CATT. The data show 2,500 or so delta-chain clones, around 20% seen once. The sample was gamma-delta T cells. These receptors originate from a human donor. It is not recorded whose cells these are; they may come from a transplant donor.

This chain links TRDV1 with TRDJ1; a possible D gene is TRDD3 (6 bases). Trimming took off 9 bases at V and 4 bases at J, with 18 bases between the two ends. CDR3 length: 14 amino acids. Germline CDR1 is TSWWSYY and CDR2 is QGS. The CDR3 nucleotides are TGTGCTCTAGTTACCGCGGATACAAACGATAAACTCATCTTT. It codes for CALVTADTNDKLIF.

A few counts support this clone. A junction end diverges from the germline sequence, so it may reflect a read error. The rearrangement uses TRDV2 and TRDJ2; 7 positions agree with TRDD3. The J gene is not listed in TCRdb, so it was assigned here from a DNA match to germline. There are 18 residues in the CDR3. Germline CDR1 and CDR2: GEAIGNYY and EKD. DNA of the CDR3: TGTGCCTGTGACACCAGGCGGAGGACGCGGTGGGGGACAGCAAAACTCTTCTTT. It encodes CACDTRRRTRWGTAKLFF.

This chain connects TRDV3 to TRDJ1; 10 bases match TRDD3. The J segment lost 3 bases and the V segment lost 1 base, leaving 11 bases of the junction unmatched. Germline-derived CDR1 and CDR2 are TVYSNPD and GDNSRS (reference sequence). The CDR3 length is 16 residues. CDR3 DNA: TGTGCCTTTACTATGCCCCTGGGGGATAGGGCCGATAAACTCATCTTT. Translated: CAFTMPLGDRADKLIF. The complete variable domain, with remaining parts taken from reference TRDV3 and TRDJ1, reads CDKVTQSSPDQTVASGSEVVLLCTYDTVYSNPDLFWYRIRPDYSFQFVFYGDNSRSEGADFTQGRFSVKHILTQKAFHLVISPVRTEDSATYYCAFTMPLGDRADKLIFGKGTRVTVEP.

The genes are TRDV2 and TRDJ3; the D is unclear. The V gene's germline CDR1 is GEAIGNYY and CDR2 EKD. There are 17 residues in the CDR3. Trimming removed 0 bases at V and 0 bases at J, with 8 bases between. The CDR3 protein is CACDTAWSSWDTRQMFF. The CDR3 DNA follows: TGTGCCTGTGACACCGCCTGGAGCTCCTGGGACACCCGACAGATGTTTTTC.

On this clone: The DNA is left out, because the CDR3 cannot be placed on it with certainty; the CDR3 is given as TCRdb lists it. The gene calls are TRAV29/DV5 and TRDJ2. The CDR3 contains 21 residues when both ends are counted. Looked up from germline, CDR1 is NSMFDY and CDR2 is ISSIKDK. This CDR3 reads CSVLLCSKREGPPPLTAQLFF.

This sequence joins TRDV1 and TRDJ1; D ambiguous. Assignment of the J gene here rests on matching the DNA to germline, because TCRdb gives none. The CDR3 runs 19 residues. Trimming stripped 0 bases from V and 0 bases from J, with 20 bases between. Germline lookup yields CDR1 TSWWSYY and CDR2 QGS. Written as DNA, the CDR3 is TGTGCTCTTGGGGAACTCGGCGGGGCACTGATCCGCTACACCGATAAACTCATCTTT. Protein: CALGELGGALIRYTDKLIF.

Note on this clone: This may come from a read error, since a much larger clone is one base off. The chain links TRDV2 to TRDJ1; D may be TRDD3 (6 bases). No J segment appears in TCRdb, so it was assigned here by matching the sequence to germline. Looked up from germline, CDR1 is GEAIGNYY and CDR2 is EKD. The CDR3 totals 15 residues. V was pared by 3 bases and J by 2 bases, with 15 bases between. CDR3 amino acids: CACDGGRPLTDKLIF. The DNA of the CDR3 is TGTGCCTGTGACGGGGGGAGACCCCTAACCGATAAACTCATCTTT.

The rearrangement joins TRDV2 to TRDJ1; 10 bases align to TRDD3. The J gene comes from matching the DNA to germline here; TCRdb lacks it. Germline-derived CDR1 and CDR2 are GEAIGNYY and EKD. The CDR3 extends over 16 amino acids. J lost 0 bases, V lost 5 bases, and 8 bases had no gene match. CDR3 sequence: CACVSYWGIDTDKLIF. CDR3 coding DNA: TGTGCCTGTGTCTCGTACTGGGGGATTGACACCGATAAACTCATCTTT.

The CDR3 spells CACQLPRLGDTRGTAQLFF. DNA of the CDR3: TGTGCCTGTCAGCTACCTCGACTGGGGGATACGCGGGGGACAGCACAACTCTTCTTT. The genes are TRDV2 and TRDJ2; 13 bases align to TRDD3. TCRdb is silent on the J gene; assignment here came from matching the DNA to germline. This CDR3 has 19 residues. CDR1 and CDR2 from the germline V gene are GEAIGNYY and EKD. With V trimmed by 6 bases and J by 4 bases, 16 bases remained unmatched.

The J segment is TRDJ2; no V gene was assigned; the DNA was not compared with TRDD3, the D call given in the table. The CDR3 consists of 23 residues. CDR3 sequence reads: CALGEDGNFLDGGPSSLTAQLFF. In nucleotides, the CDR3 is TGTGCTCTTGGGGAAGATGGGAACTTCCTAGATGGGGGACCCTCGTCTTTGACAGCACAACTCTTCTTT.

Regarding this clone: Other nucleotide sequences in the sample specify the same CDR3. This rearrangement joins TRDV3 to TRDJ1, with D unresolved. In the absence of a J gene in TCRdb, the DNA was matched to germline to assign it here. V dropped 4 bases and J dropped 0 bases, with 9 bases sitting between them. Germline V gene lookup returns CDR1 TVYSNPD and CDR2 GDNSRS (reference sequence). This CDR3 comprises 12 residues. The CDR3 loop is CASTPYTDKLIF. The CDR3 region has the DNA TGTGCCTCTACCCCCTACACCGATAAACTCATCTTT.

In DNA form, the CDR3 reads TGTGCTCTTGGGGAACTACCGGAGGGGGATTACACCGATAAACTCATCTTT. Protein product: CALGELPEGDYTDKLIF. This rearrangement joins TRDV1 to TRDJ1; the match to TRDD3 covers 7 bases. The length of the CDR3 is 17 residues. The ends lost 0 bases at V and 0 bases at J; junction bases unmatched: 7. Germline V lookup: CDR1 TSWWSYY, CDR2 QGS.

This clone was detected only once. The germline gene is not matched at one end of the junction; a read error may be the cause. V is TRDV1 and J is TRDJ2, with 10 nucleotides matching TRDD3. Since TCRdb gives no J gene, matching the DNA to germline was used here to assign it. CDR3 length: 24 residues. Germline-derived CDR1 and CDR2 are TSWWSYY and QGS. The CDR3 nucleotides read TGTGCTATTGGGGAAGTAAGAACCTCCGCTCCCGGGGGATACGGTAGGACTTTGACAGCACAACTCTTCTTT. Translating gives CAIGEVRTSAPGGYGRTLTAQLFF.

The chain has TRDV2 and TRDJ1; maybe TRDD3 (5 bases). In the absence of a J gene in TCRdb, the DNA was matched to germline to assign it here. Trimming cost V 1 base and J 0 bases, with 26 bases left between them. Germline CDR1 and CDR2: GEAIGNYY and EKD. The CDR3 has 20 amino acids. The CDR3 is CACDTGGRVSTETHTDKLIF. As DNA, the CDR3 is TGTGCCTGTGACACGGGGGGCAGGGTATCCACGGAAACCCACACCGATAAACTCATCTTT.

This clone was picked up a small number of times. The V and J genes are TRDV2 and TRDJ3, with 10 bases lining up with TRDD3. The trim removed 1 base at V and 0 bases at J, leaving 8 bases unmatched. The CDR3 has 20 residues. Germline V gene data show CDR1 as GEAIGNYY and CDR2 as EKD. CDR3 in DNA: TGTGCCTGTGACACTGAACTGGGGGATCGTAGCTCCTGGGACACCCGACAGATGTTTTTC. Translation gives CACDTELGDRSSWDTRQMFF.

The chain combines TRDV1 with TRDJ1; a possible D gene is TRDD3 (5 bases). From germline, CDR1 is TSWWSYY and CDR2 QGS. V lost 4 bases to trimming and J lost 3 bases, with 24 bases between them. The CDR3 totals 18 residues. CDR3 sequence reads: CALGATLPRGPRADKLIF. DNA of the CDR3: TGTGCTCTTGGGGCCACCTTACCCCGGGGGCCCAGAGCCGATAAACTCATCTTT.

For this clone: The sample holds other DNA sequences that translate to the same CDR3. The genes are TRDV1 and TRDJ1; 8 bases are shared with TRDD3. V trimming: 1 base; J trimming: 3 bases; junction bases outside the gene matches: 22. This CDR3 comprises 21 residues. Germline CDR1 and CDR2: TSWWSYY and QGS. The CDR3 DNA follows: TGTGCTCTTGGGGAACGGGCGCACAGTATCCTAACAACTGGGGGCGCCGATAAACTCATCTTT. This sequence encodes CALGERAHSILTTGGADKLIF.

A remark on this clone: The germline gene is not matched at one end of the junction; a read error may be the cause. J is TRDJ3 and V is TRDV2; TRDD3 matches at 9 bases. The germline CDR1 and CDR2 sequences are GEAIGNYY and EKD. The CDR3 is 18 residues long. In nucleotides, the CDR3 is TGTGCCTGTGACAAATACTGGGGGAGCTCCTTGTACACCCTACAGATGTTTTTC. Translation gives CACDKYWGSSLYTLQMFF.

A remark on this clone: Germline and junction disagree at one end, which may indicate a read error. This chain joins TRDV2 and TRDJ3; D is perhaps TRDD3 (6 bases). This CDR3 is 18 amino acids long. Germline V CDR1 and CDR2: GEAIGNYY, EKD. CDR3 residues: CACDTVGALSWYTRQMFF. CDR3 nucleotide sequence: TGTGCCTGTGACACCGTGGGGGCCCTCTCCTGGTACACCCGACAGATGTTTTTC.

This clone came up a few times. The chain carries TRDV1 and TRDJ1; 13 bases agree with TRDD3. Per the germline V gene, CDR1 is TSWWSYY and CDR2 is QGS. Unmatched junction bases numbered 18, after V lost 0 bases and J lost 2 bases. This CDR3 comprises 22 residues. In nucleotides, the CDR3 is TGTGCTCTTGGGGAACTAGGGTTCCTACAGACTGGGGGATACGGAACGACCGATAAACTCATCTTT. Translated, it gives CALGELGFLQTGGYGTTDKLIF.

The table lists this clone with a few counts. The chain carries TRDV1 and TRDJ1, with a possible D match to TRDD3 (5 bases). Germline V lookup: CDR1 TSWWSYY, CDR2 QGS. V shed 0 bases and J shed 4 bases, with 12 bases lying between them. The CDR3 has 15 residues. This CDR3 reads CALGELRGGHDKLIF. CDR3 in DNA: TGTGCTCTTGGGGAACTGCGGGGGGGTCACGATAAACTCATCTTT.

In this sample, this clone is medium-sized. V and J are TRDV1 and TRDJ1, with TRDD3 matching over 11 bases. The CDR3 totals 17 residues. V lost 1 base, J lost 4 bases, and 8 bases stayed unmatched. Germline V lookup: CDR1 TSWWSYY, CDR2 QGS. The CDR3 loop is CALGERRLGDTGDKLIF. The CDR3 DNA is TGTGCTCTTGGGGAACGGAGGCTGGGGGATACTGGCGATAAACTCATCTTT.

The V gene is TRDV2, the J gene TRDJ3, with TRDD3 matching 10 bases. CDR1 is GEAIGNYY and CDR2 is EKD in the germline V gene. V trimming: 8 bases; J trimming: 2 bases; junction bases outside the gene matches: 11. The CDR3 extends over 18 amino acids. The CDR3 spells CASFLLGDGPWDTRQMFF. The CDR3 DNA reads as TGTGCCTCATTCCTACTGGGGGATGGCCCCTGGGACACCCGACAGATGTTTTTC.